The 10 T cell receptor beta chains below all came from one sample that was sequenced in a study of blood T cell repertoires in COVID-19. Sequencing was performed with immunoSEQ multiplex PCR; in TCRdb, only in-frame clones are kept and a portion is missing. Here the sample spans 30,000 to 40,000 clones, about 90% being singletons. The sequencing input was peripheral blood. The source is a man aged 55 to 70 with acute or convalescent COVID-19.

The gene calls are TRBV28 and TRBJ1-1, with 7 bases identical to TRBD1. The CDR3 is 15 amino acids. V dropped 3 bases and J dropped 6; count of bases not matched to a gene: 10. Germline V CDR1 and CDR2: MDHEN, SYDVKM. CDR3: CASSFLDRAGAEAFF. The CDR3 DNA reads as TGTGCCAGCAGTTTCCTCGACAGGGCGGGTGCTGAAGCTTTCTTT.

The V gene is TRBV2, the J gene TRBJ2-1; D is possibly TRBD1 (5 bases). Germline V gene sequence: CDR1 SNHLY, CDR2 FYNNEI. Trimming took off 7 bases at V and 9 bases at J, with 10 bases between the two ends. The CDR3 is 11 amino acids. CDR3 nucleotides: TGTGCCAGCAAAAGGGGCCTTGAGCAGTTCTTC. It codes for CASKRGLEQFF.

The gene calls are TRBV24-1 and TRBJ1-5; tentatively, D is TRBD1 (5 bases). The ends were cut back, 7 bases at V and 3 bases at J, with 15 bases in the middle. Looked up from germline, CDR1 is KGHDR and CDR2 is SFDVKD. The length of the CDR3 is 15 residues. The CDR3 loop is CATRAGPWDNQPQHF. CDR3 in DNA: TGTGCCACCAGGGCGGGACCCTGGGACAATCAGCCCCAGCATTTT.

The CDR3: CASSLWANSNQPQHF. The CDR3, as DNA: TGTGCCAGCAGCTTGTGGGCGAATAGCAATCAGCCCCAGCATTTT. The chain carries TRBV5-6 and TRBJ1-5; D unresolved. CDR3 length equals 15 residues. Trimming took 1 base from V and 0 from J, leaving 8 bases between them. Germline CDR1 and CDR2: SGHDT and YYEEEE.

CDR3 nucleotides: TGTGCCAGCTCAGTAACTAGCGACTCCTACAATGAGCAGTTCTTC. Its translation is CASSVTSDSYNEQFF. This chain uses TRBV18 with TRBJ2-1, with TRBD2 matching over 7 bases. CDR3 length equals 15 residues. The V gene's germline CDR1 is KGHSH and CDR2 LQKENI. The V segment lost 5 bases and the J segment 0 bases; nucleotides outside the gene matches: 4.

V and J are TRBV9 and TRBJ2-7; 10 bases fit TRBD2. Germline V gives CDR1 SGDLS, CDR2 YYNGEE. V lost 4 bases and J lost 7; bases outside the gene matches: 23. There are 19 residues in the CDR3. CDR3: CASSPRGLAGDVTRGEQYF. As DNA, the CDR3 is TGTGCCAGCAGCCCGCGCGGGCTAGCGGGAGATGTCACCCGGGGTGAGCAGTACTTC.

The V call is TRBV9, the J call TRBJ1-5, with 11 bases identical to TRBD1. CDR3 length equals 16 residues. Germline lookup yields CDR1 SGDLS and CDR2 YYNGEE. V was pared by 3 bases and J by 2 bases, with 4 bases of the junction left unmatched. Here the CDR3 reads CASSAGQGAGNQPQHF. For the CDR3, the DNA is TGTGCCAGCAGCGCCGGACAGGGGGCCGGCAATCAGCCCCAGCATTTT.

This chain joins TRBV25-1 and TRBJ2-5; 8 nucleotides match TRBD2. Losses at the gene ends were 5 bases for V and 7 bases for J; bases not matched to a gene: 9. CDR1 and CDR2 from the germline V gene are MGHDK and SYGVNS. The CDR3 sequence is 14 residues long. CDR3 protein: CASSPGLGIGTQYF. CDR3 in DNA: TGTGCCAGCAGTCCGGGACTAGGGATAGGGACCCAGTACTTC.

The V call is TRBV28, the J call TRBJ1-5; 12 bases align to TRBD1. Germline assignment: CDR1 MDHEN and CDR2 SYDVKM. The V gene end was trimmed by 6 bases and the J gene end by 5 bases; junction bases not matched to a gene: 8. CDR3 length: 16 residues. CDR3 bases: TGTGCCAGCAGGCCGGGGGGACAGGGGGCTCATCAGCCCCAGCATTTT. Protein sequence: CASRPGGQGAHQPQHF.

This clone was found once. The V gene is TRBV29-1, the J gene TRBJ2-7, with D perhaps TRBD2 (6 bases). The CDR3 contains 12 residues. With 6 bases removed from V and 0 bases from J, the gap between germline ends came to 9 bases. Germline V CDR1 and CDR2: SQVTM, ANQGSEA. The CDR3 DNA reads as TGCAGCGTGGGACTCAGCTCCTACGAGCAGTACTTC. As protein: CSVGLSSYEQYF.